Listed here are 32 T cell receptor beta chains from one sample, sequenced in a study of cytotoxic CD8 clonotypes in ibrutinib-treated CLL. Clones were sequenced by immunoSEQ multiplex PCR, and TCRdb holds only the in-frame ones, with some missing. The repertoire consists of about 140,000 clones, with around 82% occurring once and the leading ten covering about 7.4%. The sequences come from PBMCs, collected after 36 months of ibrutinib treatment. These receptors were obtained from a human donor with chronic lymphocytic leukemia.

The chain has TRBV6-4 and TRBJ1-1; D call uncertain. The CDR3 totals 12 residues. Germline values: CDR1 MRHNA, CDR2 SNTAGT. V lost 7 bases to trimming and J lost 2 bases, with 8 bases between them. CDR3 region: CASMHGNTEAFF. CDR3 in DNA: TGTGCCAGCATGCACGGCAACACTGAAGCTTTCTTT.

This clone occurred a few times. The V and J genes are TRBV6-1 and TRBJ2-2, with unresolved D. The CDR3 loop spans 16 amino acids. V lost 2 bases to trimming and J lost 3 bases, with 13 bases between them. The germline V gene has CDR1 MNHNS and CDR2 SASEGT. Written as DNA, the CDR3 is TGTGCCAGCAGTGAATTTAGGGCTGGGGACACCGGGGAGCTGTTTTTT. This gives the protein CASSEFRAGDTGELFF.

The genes are TRBV11-2 and TRBJ2-1, with 9 bases that match TRBD2. This CDR3 region has 16 residues. Looked up from germline, CDR1 is SGHAT and CDR2 is FQNNGV. Trimming removed 4 bases from V and 5 bases from J; junction bases left unmatched: 9. CDR3 coding DNA: TGTGCCAGCAGCTCTCCAGCGGGGGGACTAAACAATGAGCAGTTCTTC. Its protein is CASSSPAGGLNNEQFF.

The genes are TRBV5-1 and TRBJ2-1; the D is unclear. This CDR3 has 15 amino acids. With 2 bases removed from V and 5 bases from J, the gap between germline ends came to 14 bases. Germline loops: CDR1 SGHRS, CDR2 YFSETQ. The CDR3 DNA follows: TGCGCCAGCAGCTTTCAGGACCAAGCCAACAATGAGCAGTTCTTC. Protein: CASSFQDQANNEQFF.

This clone was detected a few times. The CDR3 loop reads CASSGTGGDEAFF. DNA of the CDR3: TGTGCCAGCAGCGGGACAGGGGGCGATGAAGCTTTCTTT. The chain recombines TRBV9 with TRBJ1-1, with 11 bases identical to TRBD1. V trimming: 3 bases; J trimming: 7 bases; junction bases outside the gene matches: 2. This CDR3 has 13 amino acids. Germline CDR1 and CDR2: SGDLS and YYNGEE.

The chain links TRBV6-1 to TRBJ1-5; no clear D. This CDR3 comprises 15 residues. Trimming cost V 1 base and J 0 bases, with 7 bases left between them. Germline CDR1 reads MNHNS; CDR2 reads SASEGT. Here the CDR3 reads CASSEGSYSNQPQHF. The CDR3 bases are TGTGCCAGCAGTGAAGGCAGCTATAGCAATCAGCCCCAGCATTTT.

A few counts support this clone. This chain connects TRBV11-2 to TRBJ1-5; possible D gene TRBD1, 6 bases. The CDR3 runs 17 residues. Germline V gives CDR1 SGHAT, CDR2 FQNNGV. V lost 1 base to trimming and J lost 1 base, with 14 bases between them. The CDR3 coding sequence is TGTGCCAGCAGCTTAGTCCAGGGACAAGCGAGCAATCAGCCCCAGCATTTT. It specifies CASSLVQGQASNQPQHF. Supplemented by reference TRBV11-2 and TRBJ1-5, the full variable domain reads EAGVAQSPRYKIIEKRQSVAFWCNPISGHATLYWYQQILGQGPKLLIQFQNNGVVDDSQLPKDRFSAERLKGVDSTLKIQPAKLEDSAVYLCASSLVQGQASNQPQHFGDGTRLSIL.

The chain recombines TRBV5-1 with TRBJ2-7; either TRBD1 or TRBD2 may supply D (5 bases each). This CDR3 has 14 residues. The V gene lost 0 bases and the J gene lost 3 bases, with 10 bases spanning the gap. CDR1 is SGHRS and CDR2 is YFSETQ in the germline V gene. CDR3 protein: CASSLVGTNYEQYF. DNA of the CDR3: TGCGCCAGCAGCTTGGTTGGGACCAACTACGAGCAGTACTTC.

This clone was counted a single time. CDR3 in amino acids: CASSLDHRGWYTEAFF. The CDR3 DNA follows: TGTGCCAGCAGCTTAGATCATAGGGGCTGGTACACTGAAGCTTTCTTT. This chain connects TRBV11-2 to TRBJ1-1; D possibly corresponds to TRBD1 (5 bases). Trimming cost V 0 bases and J 3 bases, with 14 bases left between them. Germline values: CDR1 SGHAT, CDR2 FQNNGV. This CDR3 has 16 residues. Full variable domain (rest looked up from reference TRBV11-2 and TRBJ1-1): EAGVAQSPRYKIIEKRQSVAFWCNPISGHATLYWYQQILGQGPKLLIQFQNNGVVDDSQLPKDRFSAERLKGVDSTLKIQPAKLEDSAVYLCASSLDHRGWYTEAFFGQGTRLTVV.

CDR3 loop: CASSRQGEFGYEQFF. The CDR3 bases are TGTGCCAGCTCACGACAGGGGGAGTTTGGGTATGAGCAGTTCTTC. V gene TRBV18 combines with J gene TRBJ2-1; 9 nucleotides match TRBD1. V lost 4 bases to trimming and J lost 8 bases; unmatched junction nucleotides: 9. This CDR3 is built from 15 residues. Looked up from germline, CDR1 is KGHSH and CDR2 is LQKENI.

The V gene is TRBV27, the J gene TRBJ2-7; D not resolved. V gave up 2 bases and J gave up 6 bases, with 11 bases separating them. This CDR3 spans 13 amino acids. In germline, CDR1 is MNHEY, CDR2 SMNVEV (reference sequence). The CDR3: CASSLDRASEQYF. CDR3 nucleotides: TGTGCCAGCAGTTTAGATAGGGCATCCGAGCAGTACTTC.

This sequence joins TRBV21-1 and TRBJ1-6. TRBV21-1 constitutes a pseudogene. The CDR3 is 17 residues long. The chain's CDR3 is CASRSGTVGGHNSPLHF. The CDR3 nucleotides are TGTGCCAGCAGGTCCGGGACGGTAGGAGGGCATAATTCACCCCTCCACTTT.

This chain uses TRBV2 with TRBJ2-3; D not resolved. CDR3 length: 13 amino acids. Trimming removed 4 bases from V and 4 bases from J, with 9 bases in between. Germline V gene lookup returns CDR1 SNHLY and CDR2 FYNNEI. The CDR3 DNA follows: TGTGCCAGCAGTGTAAATCTGGCAGATACGCAGTATTTT. Translating gives CASSVNLADTQYF. Full variable domain (outside the CDR3, taken from reference TRBV2 and TRBJ2-3): EPEVTQTPSHQVTQMGQEVILRCVPISNHLYFYWYRQILGQKVEFLVSFYNNEISEKSEIFDDQFSVERPDGSNFTLKIRSTKLEDSAMYFCASSVNLADTQYFGPGTRLTVL.

The chain has TRBV5-4 and TRBJ2-5; D could derive from TRBD1 or TRBD2 (6 bases each). The CDR3 covers 12 residues. Trimming stripped 0 bases from V and 9 bases from J, with 9 bases between. The germline CDR1 and CDR2 sequences are SGHNT and YYREEE (reference sequence). The CDR3 protein is CASSLAGAPQYF. CDR3 nucleotides: TGTGCCAGCAGCTTGGCGGGGGCGCCCCAGTACTTC.

The chain recombines TRBV7-9 with TRBJ2-1, with 8 bases that match TRBD2. In germline, CDR1 is SEHNR, CDR2 FQNEAQ (reference sequence). The junction had 2 bases not matched to a gene; V was cut back by 0 bases and J by 7 bases. The CDR3 covers 14 residues. The CDR3 coding sequence is TGTGCCAGCAGCTTAGCTAGCGGGGATAATGAGCAGTTCTTC. Its translation: CASSLASGDNEQFF.

This clone appeared once. The chain uses TRBV5-1 and TRBJ2-1; tentatively, D is TRBD2 (6 bases). Per the germline V gene, CDR1 is SGHRS and CDR2 is YFSETQ. Between the trimmed V and J ends, which lost 0 bases and 4 bases, there was a span of 11 bases. The CDR3 covers 15 residues. CDR3 DNA sequence: TGCGCCAGCAGCTTGGCGGCGGGGACTTACAATGAGCAGTTCTTC. Amino acid sequence: CASSLAAGTYNEQFF.

The rearrangement joins TRBV27 to TRBJ2-7; 9 bases are a match to TRBD1. From germline, CDR1 is MNHEY and CDR2 SMNVEV (reference sequence). V dropped 5 bases and J dropped 11; count of bases not matched to a gene: 7. The CDR3 contains 12 residues. The CDR3 nucleotides are TGTGCCAGCAGTCAACGACAGGGGGACAAGTACTTC. It specifies CASSQRQGDKYF.

V is TRBV4-1 and J is TRBJ2-7, with D maybe TRBD1 (6 bases). This CDR3 has 16 amino acids. Trimming removed 2 bases from V and 0 bases from J, with 14 bases in between. Germline V gives CDR1 MGHRA, CDR2 YSYEKL. CDR3 coding DNA: TGCGCCAGCAGCCAAACCGACAGGTCTCGCTCCTACGAGCAGTACTTC. Encoded protein: CASSQTDRSRSYEQYF.

This clone appeared once. The CDR3 spells CASSLASGGTGELFF. DNA of the CDR3: TGCGCCAGCAGCTTGGCCAGCGGGGGCACCGGGGAGCTGTTTTTT. The V gene is TRBV5-1, the J gene TRBJ2-2; 8 bases map to TRBD2. Germline V gene lookup returns CDR1 SGHRS and CDR2 YFSETQ. The CDR3 sequence is 15 residues long. V trimming: 0 bases; J trimming: 4 bases; junction bases outside the gene matches: 2.

Here the CDR3 reads CAWSAGTYYF. The CDR3 coding sequence is TGTGCCTGGAGTGCCGGGACGTATTACTTC. The gene calls are TRBV30 and TRBJ2-7; D possibly matches TRBD1 or TRBD2 (5 bases each). This CDR3 is 10 amino acids long. Germline values: CDR1 GTSNPN, CDR2 SVGIG (reference sequence). V lost 1 base, J lost 13 bases, and 11 bases lay in between.

The gene calls are TRBV29-1 and TRBJ1-2, with a weak D call TRBD1 (6 bases). V was trimmed by 5 bases and J by 2 bases, leaving 9 bases between them. The CDR3 has 12 amino acids. Germline V gene data show CDR1 as SQVTM and CDR2 as ANQGSEA. The CDR3 sequence is CSVPQGNYGYTF. CDR3 DNA sequence: TGCAGCGTTCCACAGGGAAACTATGGCTACACCTTC.

The chain carries TRBV6-5 and TRBJ2-5, with a possible D match to TRBD1 (5 bases). Germline CDR1 is MNHEY and CDR2 is SVGAGI. The CDR3 sequence is 16 residues long. The V and J ends lost 0 bases and 5 bases respectively, with 16 bases between them. CDR3 nucleotides: TGTGCCAGCAGTTACTCGAAGGTTGGGGCCCGTGAGACCCAGTACTTC. Its protein product is CASSYSKVGARETQYF.

The chain is built from TRBV29-1 and TRBJ2-6; perhaps TRBD2 as D (7 bases). The CDR3 runs to 15 residues. CDR1 and CDR2 from the germline V gene are SQVTM and ANQGSEA. Trimming removed 6 bases from V and 4 bases from J, with 16 bases in between. The DNA of the CDR3 is TGCAGCGTCTTGAGGGGGGGCCTCGGGGCCAACGTCCTGACTTTC. Its protein is CSVLRGGLGANVLTF.

The CDR3 here is CASSLSDPAYEQYF. The CDR3 nucleotides are TGTGCCAGCAGCTTAAGCGACCCAGCCTACGAGCAGTACTTC. The chain employs TRBV11-2 and TRBJ2-7; no firm D call. Trimming cost V 2 bases and J 2 bases, with 10 bases left between them. Germline-derived CDR1 and CDR2 are SGHAT and FQNNGV. This CDR3 region has 14 residues.

V usage is TRBV11-2 and J usage is TRBJ2-5, with D perhaps TRBD1 (6 bases). V shed 1 base and J shed 2 bases, with 17 bases lying between them. Germline V gene data show CDR1 as SGHAT and CDR2 as FQNNGV. The CDR3 has 17 residues. CDR3 residues: CASSLGLKPGQQETQYF. The CDR3 DNA reads TGTGCCAGCAGCTTAGGACTTAAACCGGGACAACAAGAGACCCAGTACTTC.

The chain carries TRBV5-1 and TRBJ2-5, with 11 bases fitting TRBD2. Germline-derived CDR1 and CDR2 are SGHRS and YFSETQ. V was pared by 2 bases and J by 5 bases, with 2 bases of the junction left unmatched. The CDR3 contains 14 residues. CDR3 sequence reads: CASSFSGRVETQYF. In DNA, the CDR3 is TGCGCCAGCAGCTTTAGCGGGAGGGTGGAGACCCAGTACTTC.

This chain connects TRBV19 to TRBJ1-1, with D possibly being TRBD1 (5 bases). The CDR3 runs to 14 residues. Germline CDR1 reads LNHDA; CDR2 reads SQIVND (reference sequence). The V end was cut by 6 bases, the J end by 3 bases, with 14 bases between. The chain's CDR3 is CASSQTGADTEAFF. CDR3 bases: TGTGCCAGTAGCCAGACTGGGGCCGACACTGAAGCTTTCTTT.

The chain recombines TRBV9 with TRBJ1-6; 9 nucleotides line up with TRBD1. The CDR3 contains 14 residues. Germline CDR1 reads SGDLS; CDR2 reads YYNGEE. V gave up 4 bases and J gave up 14 bases; unmatched junction bases: 10. The DNA for the CDR3 is TGTGCCAGCAGCCCACGGGACAGGGATGCCACCCTCCACTTT. Its translation: CASSPRDRDATLHF.

The CDR3 bases are TGTGCCAGTAGTCTTGGACAGGGTTTTGAAAAACTGTTTTTT. It codes for CASSLGQGFEKLFF. The rearrangement joins TRBV19 to TRBJ1-4; 8 nucleotides agree with TRBD1. This CDR3 has 14 amino acids. Germline lookup yields CDR1 LNHDA and CDR2 SQIVND (reference sequence). Trimming removed 5 bases from V and 7 bases from J; junction bases left unmatched: 6.

The CDR3, as DNA: TGTGCCAGCAGCTTGGCCGGGAACGAGCAGTACTTC. This sequence encodes CASSLAGNEQYF. This rearrangement joins TRBV5-4 to TRBJ2-7; possible D gene TRBD2, 5 bases. Germline V gives CDR1 SGHNT, CDR2 YYREEE (reference sequence). V lost 0 bases, J lost 5 bases, and 6 bases lay in between. This CDR3 has 12 amino acids.

The chain is built from TRBV19 and TRBJ1-2; 8 bases agree with TRBD1. This CDR3 comprises 15 residues. V shed 6 bases, J shed 9 bases, and the junction held 15 bases outside the gene matches. Germline assignment: CDR1 LNHDA and CDR2 SQIVND (reference sequence). In DNA, the CDR3 is TGTGCCAGTAGCCCAATTCTTACGGGACAGGCTAGCTACACCTTC. Protein: CASSPILTGQASYTF.

The gene calls are TRBV10-2 and TRBJ1-2; perhaps TRBD1 as D (5 bases). Germline V CDR1 and CDR2: WSHSY, SAAADI. The CDR3 extends over 13 amino acids. Trimming cost V 0 bases and J 5 bases, with 7 bases left between them. The CDR3 bases are TGCGCCAGCAGTGAGTCGAGGACATATGGCTACACCTTC. This sequence encodes CASSESRTYGYTF.